Listed below are T cell receptor beta chains from one sample, sequenced in a study of Graves' ophthalmopathy and Graves' hyperthyroidism. Using its own MiXCR run on the multiplex PCR reads, TCRdb lists one record per CDR3 protein. Of about 48,000 distinct CDR3 sequences listed, 50% to 65% are singletons. The sequenced sample was peripheral blood. The receptors were gathered from an adult man with Graves' ophthalmopathy. CDR3s include the opening cysteine and the closing phenylalanine or tryptophan. A D gene is named only where the DNA matches it firmly. Not every row has a clone size; where given, it reads once, few, many or a size class.

abundance: NA; j_gene: TRBJ1-6; d_gene: NA; v_gene: TRBV11-3; CDR3nt: TGTGCCAGCAGCTTAGACCCCAGTTCACCCCTCCACTTT; CDR3aa: CASSLDPSSPLHF
abundance: NA; j_gene: TRBJ2-3; d_gene: TRBD2; v_gene: TRBV19; CDR3nt: TGCGCCAGTAGTCTCCCCGGACTAGCGGAAAACATAGATACGCAGTATTTT; CDR3aa: CASSLPGLAENIDTQYF
abundance: many; j_gene: TRBJ2-2; d_gene: NA; v_gene: TRBV5-5; CDR3nt: TGTGCCAGCAGCCAAGACCCCAACACCGGGGAGCTGTTTTTT; CDR3aa: CASSQDPNTGELFF
abundance: many; j_gene: TRBJ2-2; d_gene: NA; v_gene: TRBV19; CDR3nt: TGTGCCAGTAGTATAAGTGGAATGGTGGGCGGGGAGCTGTTTTTT; CDR3aa: CASSISGMVGGELFF
abundance: many; j_gene: TRBJ1-2; d_gene: TRBD1; v_gene: TRBV28; CDR3nt: TGTGCCAGCAGCCTCCAGGGGGAAATAGGCTACACCTTC; CDR3aa: CASSLQGEIGYTF
abundance: once; j_gene: TRBJ2-2; d_gene: NA; v_gene: TRBV19; CDR3nt: TGTGCCAGTAGTATACGAAAAAGGGAGCTGTTTTTT; CDR3aa: CASSIRKRELFF
abundance: many; j_gene: TRBJ1-1; d_gene: NA; v_gene: TRBV19; CDR3nt: TGTGCCAGTAGTGCAAAGGCAGGGCCGAACACTGAAGCTTTCTTT; CDR3aa: CASSAKAGPNTEAFF
abundance: NA; j_gene: TRBJ2-1; d_gene: TRBD2; v_gene: TRBV20-1; CDR3nt: TGCAGTGCTAGACCGGCTCCGGGACTAGCGGGCTTAATTCTAAACAATGAGCAGTTCTTC; CDR3aa: CSARPAPGLAGLILNNEQFF
abundance: medium-sized; j_gene: TRBJ1-1; d_gene: NA; v_gene: TRBV20-1; CDR3nt: TGCAGTGCTAGCTTCCCGAACACTGAAGCTTTCTTT; CDR3aa: CSASFPNTEAFF
abundance: NA; j_gene: TRBJ2-1; d_gene: NA; v_gene: TRBV15; CDR3nt: TGTGCCACCAGCAGAGATCGGTCGCCCTCTTTTGATGAGCTGTTCTTC; CDR3aa: CATSRDRSPSFDELFF